A selection of T cell receptor beta chains follows, all from one sample in a study of vaccination and CD4 T cells after COVID-19. TCRdb reanalysed the PCR reads using MiXCR and keeps one entry per CDR3 protein. The sample includes approximately 20,000 distinct CDR3 sequences, 48% of them seen just once. The antigens for these receptors are not known. The starting material was CD4+ T cells from blood, cultured in vitro, obtained after SARS-CoV-2 vaccination. Receptors originate from a human donor who had recovered from COVID-19. Each CDR3 is given with its conserved first and last residue. The D gene is left open where the match is weak. The size field is filled for only some rows; it gives once, few, many or a size class.

TRBV5-1,TRBJ1-2,.,.,TGCGCCAGCAGCTTGGCCGTCGGGGAGGATGGCTACACCTTC,CASSLAVGEDGYTF
TRBV7-2,TRBJ2-3,.,few,TGTGCCAGCAGCTTCACAGGAACCACAGATACGCAGTATTTT,CASSFTGTTDTQYF
TRBV10-1,TRBJ2-7,.,.,TGCGCCAGCAGTGATGGGGGTTACGAGCAGTACTTC,CASSDGGYEQYF
TRBV2,TRBJ2-5,.,.,TGTGCCAGCAGTGATCCGGGGTCCCAAGAGACCCAGTACTTC,CASSDPGSQETQYF
TRBV7-9,TRBJ1-2,TRBD1,once,TGTGCCAGCAGCCTGGGACAGGGCCTCGGGGAGGTCTATGGCTACACCTTC,CASSLGQGLGEVYGYTF
TRBV28,TRBJ1-5,.,.,TGTGCCAGCAGTTTTATCTCGGGTAATAGCAATCAGCCCCAGCATTTT,CASSFISGNSNQPQHF
TRBV27,TRBJ1-1,TRBD1,few,TGTGCCAGCAGCTCGGGACAGGGATACACTGAAGCTTTCTTT,CASSSGQGYTEAFF
TRBV28,TRBJ1-1,.,few,TGTGCCACCCTTACCGCCGGACGGGAGAACACTGAAGCTTTCTTT,CATLTAGRENTEAFF
TRBV20-1,TRBJ2-7,.,.,TGCAGTGCTAGAACAGGACTCTTATACGAGCAGTACTTC,CSARTGLLYEQYF
TRBV29-1,TRBJ1-2,.,.,TGCAGCGTTGAAGAGTCTAGGACAGCCCGCTATGGCTACACCTTC,CSVEESRTARYGYTF
TRBV7-2,TRBJ2-4,.,.,TGTGCCAGCAGCCCCCGGGGGCCTAGCGGCTCAGCCAAAAACATTCAGTACTTC,CASSPRGPSGSAKNIQYF
TRBV2,TRBJ2-7,TRBD1,.,TGTGCCAGCAGGCTAGACAGGGTGAGCAACGAGCAGTACTTC,CASRLDRVSNEQYF
TRBV19,TRBJ1-1,TRBD1,.,TGTGCCAGTAGTGGCCGGGACAGCACTGAAGCTTTCTTT,CASSGRDSTEAFF
TRBV6-5,TRBJ2-7,.,.,TGTACCAGCAGTTACTCGACAGATTATGGCTCCTACGAGCAGTACTTC,CTSSYSTDYGSYEQYF
TRBV4-2,TRBJ1-2,TRBD1,.,TGTGCCAGCAGCCAAGAACGGGACAGGGTCTATGGCTACACCTTC,CASSQERDRVYGYTF
TRBV20-1,TRBJ1-2,.,.,TGCAGTGCTCTCATTGGGGACCTTATGGGCTACACCTTC,CSALIGDLMGYTF
TRBV7-9,TRBJ1-1,.,.,TGTGCCAGCAATTCGCTCGGGCCAGGGACGTTGGACAAATCAAACACTGAAGCTTTCTTT,CASNSLGPGTLDKSNTEAFF
TRBV6-1,TRBJ2-1,TRBD2,.,TGTGCCAGCAGTGGGACCTCGGGGGGGTCGTACTATGAGCAGTTCTTC,CASSGTSGGSYYEQFF
TRBV4-3,TRBJ1-6,.,.,TGCGCCAGCAGCCCTAGATTGCATAATTCACCCCTCCACTTT,CASSPRLHNSPLHF
TRBV25-1,TRBJ2-5,TRBD1,.,TGTGCCAGCAGTGAAACGGGACAGATGAAGACCCAGTACTTC,CASSETGQMKTQYF
TRBV20-1,TRBJ2-7,TRBD1,few,TGCAGTGCTAGACTCCCGGGACAGGGGCGAAAGGAGAGCTCCTACGAGCAGTACTTC,CSARLPGQGRKESSYEQYF
TRBV7-9,TRBJ1-2,.,few,TGTGCCAGCAGCTTAGACTCAACCGGCTACACCTTC,CASSLDSTGYTF
TRBV27,TRBJ1-2,TRBD1,.,TGTGCCAGCAGTAGATCGGAGGGACAGAACTATGGCTACACCTTC,CASSRSEGQNYGYTF
TRBV5-1,TRBJ2-7,.,.,TGCGCCAGCAGCGACGGATCCTACGAGCAGTACTTC,CASSDGSYEQYF
TRBV19,TRBJ2-5,TRBD2,.,TGTGCCAGTAGTACAGGGACTAGCGGCAGGGAGACCCAGTACTTC,CASSTGTSGRETQYF
TRBV27,TRBJ1-5,.,.,TGTGCCAGCGCAGTTCGCGGAGATCAGCCCCAGCATTTT,CASAVRGDQPQHF
TRBV29-1,TRBJ2-3,.,.,TGCAGCGTCCCCTGGGGCTCTAGCACAGATACGCAGTATTTT,CSVPWGSSTDTQYF
TRBV6-1,TRBJ1-1,.,.,TGTGCCAGCACTGGCGGGGGGAACACTGAAGCTTTCTTT,CASTGGGNTEAFF
TRBV12-5,TRBJ1-1,TRBD1,.,TGTGCTAGTGGACGACAGGGGCTGAACACTGAAGCTTTCTTT,CASGRQGLNTEAFF
TRBV7-2,TRBJ2-5,.,few,TGTGCCAGCAGGATAGCAGAGACCCAGTACTTC,CASRIAETQYF
TRBV7-2,TRBJ2-3,.,few,TGTGCCAGCAGCCCGCAGGATACGCAGTATTTT,CASSPQDTQYF
TRBV27,TRBJ2-7,.,.,TGTGCCAGCAGCCTGACTTCGACAGTGGCGCGCGAGCAGTACTTC,CASSLTSTVAREQYF
TRBV27,TRBJ1-5,.,.,TGTGCCAGCGGGCGGGGCGGGGAGGCGATTTCGCCCCAGCATTTT,CASGRGGEAISPQHF
TRBV7-2,TRBJ1-6,.,few,TGTGCCAGCAGCTTAGTAGGATTGGGTGATAATTCACCCCTCCACTTT,CASSLVGLGDNSPLHF
TRBV7-3,TRBJ1-5,.,.,TGTGCCAGCAGCGGAGGGTATAGCAATCAGCCCCAGCATTTT,CASSGGYSNQPQHF
TRBV7-2,TRBJ1-5,.,.,TGTGCCAGCGGACCGAACAGGGAGAATCAGCCCCAGCATTTT,CASGPNRENQPQHF
TRBV27,TRBJ2-7,TRBD2,.,TGTGCCAGCAGGGATTACCGGGACTACTCCTACGAGCAGTACTTC,CASRDYRDYSYEQYF
TRBV20-1,TRBJ1-1,TRBD1,.,TGCAGTGCTCTAAGGGGACAGGGGGCCACTGAAGCTTTCTTT,CSALRGQGATEAFF
TRBV19,TRBJ2-5,.,.,TGTGCCAGTAGTACTCCGGGACGGCCCCCCCAAGAGACCCAGTACTTC,CASSTPGRPPQETQYF
TRBV12-3/TRBV12-4,TRBJ2-3,.,.,TGTGCCAGCAGTTTCGGAGTCGCAGATACGCAGTATTTT,CASSFGVADTQYF
TRBV6-1,TRBJ1-1,.,.,TGTGCCAGCAGTGCCCCCGCGGCAGGGGCGAACACTGAAGCTTTCTTT,CASSAPAAGANTEAFF
TRBV27,TRBJ2-7,.,.,TGTGCCAGCAGTCCCCCAACATCTTCCTACGAGCAGTACTTC,CASSPPTSSYEQYF